These T cell receptor beta chains were read from a single sample in a study of CD4 T cells in relation to SARS-CoV-2 and coronaviruses. Measured with immunoSEQ multiplex PCR; TCRdb has only the in-frame clones, and not every one. The data contain some 64,000 clones, 85% to 95% of them singletons. Specimen: naive CD4+ T cells from PBMCs. The receptor set was obtained from a human donor in good health. The CDR3 runs from the conserved cysteine through the conserved F or W. A D gene is named only where the DNA matches it firmly. Clone size is given for some rows only: seen once, a few or many times, or a class if the clone is expanded.

d_call: .
v_call: TRBV9
j_call: TRBJ2-1
clone_size: .
cdr3_aa: CASSVSGTSYNEQFF
cdr3_nt: TGTGCCAGCAGCGTGAGTGGTACTTCCTACAATGAGCAGTTCTTC

d_call: .
v_call: TRBV7-3
j_call: TRBJ2-7
clone_size: once
cdr3_aa: CASSLTTGRGGEQYF
cdr3_nt: TGTGCCAGCAGCTTAACAACAGGGCGGGGCGGCGAGCAGTACTTC

d_call: TRBD2
v_call: TRBV30
j_call: TRBJ2-2
clone_size: .
cdr3_aa: CAWSVPGLAHTGELFF
cdr3_nt: TGTGCCTGGAGTGTACCGGGACTAGCTCATACCGGGGAGCTGTTTTTT

d_call: .
v_call: TRBV6-4
j_call: TRBJ2-3
clone_size: .
cdr3_aa: CASSTTFGQYF
cdr3_nt: TGTGCCAGCAGTACTACCTTTGGGCAGTATTTT

d_call: .
v_call: TRBV7-9
j_call: TRBJ2-7
clone_size: few
cdr3_aa: CASSLVGRGAYEQYF
cdr3_nt: TGTGCCAGCAGCTTAGTAGGCAGGGGAGCCTACGAGCAGTACTTC

d_call: .
v_call: TRBV6-5
j_call: TRBJ2-2
clone_size: .
cdr3_aa: CATTEPNTGELFF
cdr3_nt: TGTGCCACGACAGAGCCGAACACCGGGGAGCTGTTTTTT

d_call: TRBD1
v_call: TRBV30
j_call: TRBJ1-3
clone_size: .
cdr3_aa: CAWIHRGLGNTIYF
cdr3_nt: TGTGCCTGGATCCACAGGGGGCTAGGAAACACCATATATTTT

d_call: TRBD1
v_call: TRBV6-5
j_call: TRBJ2-2
clone_size: .
cdr3_aa: CASSYGTANTGELFF
cdr3_nt: TGTGCCAGCAGTTATGGGACAGCGAACACCGGGGAGCTGTTTTTT

d_call: .
v_call: TRBV6-5
j_call: TRBJ2-7
clone_size: .
cdr3_aa: CASRPADSYEQYF
cdr3_nt: TGTGCCAGCAGGCCGGCCGACAGCTACGAGCAGTACTTC

d_call: TRBD2
v_call: TRBV4-2
j_call: TRBJ2-7
clone_size: .
cdr3_aa: CASSQVQNAGGLAGGLDYEQYF
cdr3_nt: TGTGCCAGCAGCCAAGTCCAAAACGCGGGCGGCCTAGCGGGAGGATTGGACTACGAGCAGTACTTC

d_call: .
v_call: TRBV7-2
j_call: TRBJ2-4
clone_size: .
cdr3_aa: CASSSQPDAGKNIQYF
cdr3_nt: TGTGCCAGCAGCTCACAACCCGACGCGGGCAAAAACATTCAGTACTTC

d_call: TRBD2
v_call: TRBV28
j_call: TRBJ2-1
clone_size: .
cdr3_aa: CASSPTSGSRNEQFF
cdr3_nt: TGTGCCAGCAGCCCAACTAGCGGGAGCCGCAATGAGCAGTTCTTC

d_call: .
v_call: TRBV19
j_call: TRBJ1-2
clone_size: .
cdr3_aa: CASSTTGYGYTF
cdr3_nt: TGTGCCAGTAGTACGACAGGTTATGGCTACACCTTC

d_call: .
v_call: TRBV19
j_call: TRBJ2-3
clone_size: once
cdr3_aa: CASSIVGRTWTDTQYF
cdr3_nt: TGTGCCAGTAGTATAGTAGGGCGGACTTGGACAGATACGCAGTATTTT

d_call: .
v_call: TRBV18
j_call: TRBJ1-5
clone_size: .
cdr3_aa: CASSPSGQPQHF
cdr3_nt: TGTGCCAGCTCTCCAAGCGGGCAGCCCCAGCATTTT

d_call: .
v_call: TRBV18
j_call: TRBJ1-6
clone_size: .
cdr3_aa: CASSPTESSYNSPLHF
cdr3_nt: TGTGCCAGCTCACCAACGGAGAGCTCCTATAATTCACCCCTCCACTTT

d_call: .
v_call: TRBV28
j_call: TRBJ1-5
clone_size: .
cdr3_aa: CASSSPQQGRQPQHF
cdr3_nt: TGTGCCAGCAGTTCCCCCCAGCAGGGTCGTCAGCCCCAGCATTTT

d_call: TRBD1
v_call: TRBV7-2
j_call: TRBJ2-3
clone_size: .
cdr3_aa: CASSPGTGASTDTQYF
cdr3_nt: TGTGCCAGCAGCCCCGGGACAGGGGCAAGCACAGATACGCAGTATTTT

d_call: TRBD1
v_call: TRBV6-5
j_call: TRBJ2-5
clone_size: once
cdr3_aa: CASSQWDRAGKTQYF
cdr3_nt: TGTGCCAGCAGTCAATGGGACAGGGCAGGAAAGACCCAGTACTTC

d_call: .
v_call: TRBV3-1/TRBV3-2
j_call: TRBJ2-2
clone_size: .
cdr3_aa: CASSRSSANTGELFF
cdr3_nt: TGTGCCAGCAGCCGGAGTAGCGCAAACACCGGGGAGCTGTTTTTT

d_call: .
v_call: TRBV27
j_call: TRBJ1-1
clone_size: .
cdr3_aa: CASSRNGEWNTEAFF
cdr3_nt: TGTGCCAGCAGTCGAAACGGGGAATGGAACACTGAAGCTTTCTTT

d_call: .
v_call: TRBV18
j_call: TRBJ2-3
clone_size: .
cdr3_aa: CASSFRDTQYF
cdr3_nt: TGTGCCAGCTCATTTAGGGATACGCAGTATTTT

d_call: TRBD1
v_call: TRBV9
j_call: TRBJ1-2
clone_size: .
cdr3_aa: CASSVLPGQGNYGYTF
cdr3_nt: TGTGCCAGCAGTGTTCTCCCGGGACAGGGAAACTATGGCTACACCTTC

d_call: .
v_call: TRBV9
j_call: TRBJ2-1
clone_size: .
cdr3_aa: CASSVSGDSYNEQFF
cdr3_nt: TGTGCCAGCAGCGTCTCCGGGGACTCCTACAATGAGCAGTTCTTC

d_call: TRBD1
v_call: TRBV4-1
j_call: TRBJ2-7
clone_size: .
cdr3_aa: CASSQGTGANYEQYF
cdr3_nt: TGCGCCAGCAGCCAGGGGACAGGGGCGAACTACGAGCAGTACTTC

d_call: TRBD2
v_call: TRBV5-4
j_call: TRBJ2-1
clone_size: .
cdr3_aa: CASRDGLAAYNEQFF
cdr3_nt: TGTGCCAGCAGGGACGGACTAGCGGCCTACAATGAGCAGTTCTTC

d_call: .
v_call: TRBV28
j_call: TRBJ1-2
clone_size: .
cdr3_aa: CASSDDKPSGYTF
cdr3_nt: TGTGCCAGCAGTGACGACAAGCCCTCGGGCTACACCTTC

d_call: TRBD1
v_call: TRBV28
j_call: TRBJ2-2
clone_size: .
cdr3_aa: CASSPGGGGSVELFF
cdr3_nt: TGTGCCAGCAGTCCAGGGGGCGGAGGGTCGGTGGAGCTGTTTTTT

d_call: TRBD2
v_call: TRBV10-1
j_call: TRBJ2-1
clone_size: .
cdr3_aa: CASSESIAGTSYNEQFF
cdr3_nt: TGCGCCAGCAGTGAGTCGATAGCGGGAACATCCTACAATGAGCAGTTCTTC

d_call: .
v_call: TRBV7-9
j_call: TRBJ2-7
clone_size: .
cdr3_aa: CASSWVRGSSYEQYF
cdr3_nt: TGTGCCAGCAGCTGGGTCCGGGGCAGCTCCTACGAGCAGTACTTC

d_call: .
v_call: TRBV5-8
j_call: TRBJ1-4
clone_size: .
cdr3_aa: CASSSHPGTIEKLFF
cdr3_nt: TGTGCCAGCAGCTCTCACCCAGGGACAATTGAAAAACTGTTTTTT

d_call: TRBD2
v_call: TRBV9
j_call: TRBJ2-7
clone_size: .
cdr3_aa: CASSVSGTSGSGEQYF
cdr3_nt: TGTGCCAGCAGCGTAAGTGGGACTAGCGGGAGTGGCGAGCAGTACTTC

d_call: TRBD1
v_call: TRBV7-8
j_call: TRBJ1-5
clone_size: .
cdr3_aa: CASSWTGPNQPQHF
cdr3_nt: TGTGCCAGCAGCTGGACAGGGCCGAATCAGCCCCAGCATTTT

d_call: .
v_call: TRBV20-1
j_call: TRBJ2-7
clone_size: .
cdr3_aa: CSARGDYEQYF
cdr3_nt: TGCAGTGCTAGAGGCGACTACGAGCAGTACTTC

d_call: TRBD2
v_call: TRBV23-1
j_call: TRBJ2-7
clone_size: .
cdr3_aa: CASSHHERESHPYEQYF
cdr3_nt: TGCGCCAGCAGTCACCACGAGCGGGAGAGTCACCCCTACGAGCAGTACTTC

d_call: TRBD1
v_call: TRBV18
j_call: TRBJ2-1
clone_size: .
cdr3_aa: CASSRGQDKTQQFF
cdr3_nt: TGTGCCAGCTCACGGGGACAGGACAAGACCCAGCAGTTCTTC

d_call: .
v_call: TRBV19
j_call: TRBJ2-6
clone_size: .
cdr3_aa: CARSQSEASGANVLTF
cdr3_nt: TGTGCCAGGTCTCAATCTGAAGCCTCTGGGGCCAACGTCCTGACTTTC

d_call: .
v_call: TRBV7-2
j_call: TRBJ2-5
clone_size: .
cdr3_aa: CASSLGHGGETQYF
cdr3_nt: TGTGCCAGCAGCTTGGGACACGGAGGAGAGACCCAGTACTTC

d_call: .
v_call: TRBV5-6
j_call: TRBJ1-1
clone_size: .
cdr3_aa: CASTGRLNTEAFF
cdr3_nt: TGTGCCAGCACGGGGAGGTTGAACACTGAAGCTTTCTTT

d_call: .
v_call: TRBV4-2
j_call: TRBJ2-7
clone_size: .
cdr3_aa: CASSQATASVSYEQYF
cdr3_nt: TGTGCCAGCAGCCAAGCCACAGCTAGCGTGAGCTACGAGCAGTACTTC